This TCR beta chain was found in a study of OX40 agonist ivuxolimab in advanced cancers. With regard to this clone: Antigen unknown.

Study-wide points: CD8+ T cells (on average) carried more expanded clones than CD4+ T cells. Normalized T-cell clonal expansion was also low in some nonresponders.

This CDR3 is built from 20 residues. Only in-frame clones appear in the TCRdb table, and some are missing; sequencing was by immunoSEQ multiplex PCR. The data show tens of thousands of clones, approximately 89% seen once. The J gene is TRBJ1-5, the V gene TRBV21-1; whether TRBD1, the table's D call, matches the DNA was not checked. TRBV21-1 is classified as a pseudogene. Sequenced here: CD4+ or CD8+ T cells sorted from blood, sampled in a trial of the OX40 agonist ivuxolimab. The TCR sequence derives from an adult with an advanced solid tumor such as melanoma, head and neck, liver or kidney cancer. The CDR3 here is CASSKALYFLGPDSNQPQHF. The CDR3 bases are TGTGCCAGCAGCAAAGCGCTATATTTTCTGGGGCCTGATAGCAATCAGCCCCAGCATTTT.